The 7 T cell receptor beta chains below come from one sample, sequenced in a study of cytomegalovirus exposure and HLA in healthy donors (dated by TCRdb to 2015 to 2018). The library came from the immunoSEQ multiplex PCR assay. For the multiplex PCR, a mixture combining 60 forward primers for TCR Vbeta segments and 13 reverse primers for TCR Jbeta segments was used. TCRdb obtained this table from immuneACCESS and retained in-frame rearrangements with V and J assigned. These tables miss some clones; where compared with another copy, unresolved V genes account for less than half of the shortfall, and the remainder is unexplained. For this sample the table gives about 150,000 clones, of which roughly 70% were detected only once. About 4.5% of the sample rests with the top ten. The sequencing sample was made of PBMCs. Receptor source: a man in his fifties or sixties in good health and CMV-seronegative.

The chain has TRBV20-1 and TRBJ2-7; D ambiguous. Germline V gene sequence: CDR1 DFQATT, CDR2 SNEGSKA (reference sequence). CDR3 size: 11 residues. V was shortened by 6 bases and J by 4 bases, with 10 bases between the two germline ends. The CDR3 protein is CSAPDEYEQYF. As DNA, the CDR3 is TGCAGTGCCCCCGATGAGTACGAGCAGTACTTC.

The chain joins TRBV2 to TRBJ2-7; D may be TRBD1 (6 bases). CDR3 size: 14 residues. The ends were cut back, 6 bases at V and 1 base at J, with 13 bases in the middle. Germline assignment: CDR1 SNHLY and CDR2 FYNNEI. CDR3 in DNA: TGTGCCAGCAGCTTAGATCAGGGGTCCTACGAGCAGTACTTC. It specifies CASSLDQGSYEQYF.

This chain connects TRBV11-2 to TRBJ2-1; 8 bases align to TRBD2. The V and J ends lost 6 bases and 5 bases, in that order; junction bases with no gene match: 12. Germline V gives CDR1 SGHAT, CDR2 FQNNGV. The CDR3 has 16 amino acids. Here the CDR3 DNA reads TGTGCCAGCAGTCGACTAGCGCCGGGCCTCCACAATGAGCAGTTCTTC. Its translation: CASSRLAPGLHNEQFF.

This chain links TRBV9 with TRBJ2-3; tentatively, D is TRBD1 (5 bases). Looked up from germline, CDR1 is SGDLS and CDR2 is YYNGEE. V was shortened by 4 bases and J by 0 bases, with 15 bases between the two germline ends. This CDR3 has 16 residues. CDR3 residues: CASSPPRASSTDTQYF. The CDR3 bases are TGTGCCAGCAGCCCTCCCAGGGCCTCTAGCACAGATACGCAGTATTTT.

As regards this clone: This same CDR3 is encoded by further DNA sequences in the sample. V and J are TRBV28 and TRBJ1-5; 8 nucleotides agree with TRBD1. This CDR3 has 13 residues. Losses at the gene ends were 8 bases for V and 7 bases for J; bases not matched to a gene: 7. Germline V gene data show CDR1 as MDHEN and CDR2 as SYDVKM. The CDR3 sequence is CASLQGGSQPQHF. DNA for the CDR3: TGTGCCAGCCTACAGGGGGGTAGCCAGCCCCAGCATTTT.

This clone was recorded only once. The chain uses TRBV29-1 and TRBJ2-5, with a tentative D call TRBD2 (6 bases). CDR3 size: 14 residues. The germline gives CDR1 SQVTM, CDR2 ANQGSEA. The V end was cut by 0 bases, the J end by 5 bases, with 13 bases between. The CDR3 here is CSVEDRRVRETQYF. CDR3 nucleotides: TGCAGCGTTGAAGATCGGAGGGTAAGGGAGACCCAGTACTTC.

CDR3 DNA sequence: TGTGCCAGCAGTCCGGACAGGTGGGAAAAACTGTTTTTT. It yields the protein CASSPDRWEKLFF. The J gene is TRBJ1-4, the V gene TRBV6-1; 7 bases align to TRBD1. Germline V gene data show CDR1 as MNHNS and CDR2 as SASEGT. This CDR3 comprises 13 residues. V dropped 5 bases and J dropped 8; count of bases not matched to a gene: 5.